The 27 T cell receptor beta chains given below trace back to one sample, sequenced in a study of Ad26.COV2.S vaccination and SARS-CoV-2 variants. Some clones are missing from TCRdb's copy, which holds only in-frame ones; the method was immunoSEQ multiplex PCR. The sample contains about 350,000 clones, around 83% of which appear only once. Indicated treatment: around 19 received Ad26.COV2.S at low or high dose, single or two shots; 5 received placebo; per-sample allocation not given. Material that was analyzed had been drawn on day 63 after the first vaccine or placebo injection. The sequencing used peripheral blood, collected in a trial of Ad26.COV2.S vaccine versus placebo. These receptor sequences come from a person between 18 and 59 years old who received the Ad26.COV2.S COVID-19 vaccine or a placebo.

On this clone: At the DNA level, this CDR3 is encoded by other sequences in the same sample as well. The V call is TRBV3-1 (or the pseudogene TRBV3-2), the J call TRBJ2-5; 7 nucleotides align to TRBD2. The germline V gene encodes CDR1 LGHDT and CDR2 YNNKEL (reference sequence). This CDR3 region has 14 residues. After removal of 1 base from V and 5 bases from J, the junction contained 4 bases not matched to a gene. CDR3: CASSQGTGGETQYF. For the CDR3, the DNA is TGTGCCAGCAGCCAAGGTACCGGGGGGGAGACCCAGTACTTC.

This clone was counted a single time. J is TRBJ2-1 and V is TRBV18, with unresolved D. The CDR3 consists of 13 residues. V shed 2 bases and J shed 8 bases, with 10 bases lying between them. Germline V gene sequence: CDR1 KGHSH, CDR2 LQKENI. The CDR3 sequence is CASSPVFEHEQFF. The CDR3 nucleotides are TGTGCCAGCTCACCAGTGTTCGAGCATGAGCAGTTCTTC. Full variable domain (missing parts from reference TRBV18 and TRBJ2-1): NAGVMQNPRHLVRRRGQEARLRCSPMKGHSHVYWYRQLPEEGLKFMVYLQKENIIDESGMPKERFSAEFPKEGPSILRIQQVVRGDSAAYFCASSPVFEHEQFFGPGTRLTVL.

The chain carries TRBV7-9 and TRBJ2-1, with 11 bases lining up with TRBD2. Germline CDR1 reads SEHNR; CDR2 reads FQNEAQ (reference sequence). The CDR3 is made up of 17 amino acids. Trimming cost V 5 bases and J 4 bases; bases outside gene matches: 10. CDR3 in amino acids: CASSPPSLAGVYNEQFF. CDR3 coding DNA: TGTGCCAGCAGCCCCCCCTCACTAGCGGGGGTATACAATGAGCAGTTCTTC.

This clone was observed a single time. This chain uses TRBV4-3 with TRBJ1-2; perhaps TRBD1 as D (5 bases). The V end was cut by 0 bases, the J end by 7 bases, with 12 bases between. The CDR3 is made up of 14 amino acids. Per the germline V gene, CDR1 is LGHNA and CDR2 is YSLEER. CDR3 DNA: TGCGCCAGCAGCCAAGAGTCCAGGGACGGTGGCTACACCTTC. This gives the protein CASSQESRDGGYTF.

V is TRBV6-2 or TRBV6-3 and J is TRBJ1-1; D call uncertain. V gave up 2 bases and J gave up 2 bases, with 9 bases separating them. CDR1 is MNHEY and CDR2 is SVGEGT in the germline V gene. CDR3 length equals 14 residues. The CDR3 coding sequence is TGTGCCAGCAGTTACCCGCCAGTTAACACTGAAGCTTTCTTT. Its protein product is CASSYPPVNTEAFF.

This clone was found once. The chain links TRBV10-3 to TRBJ2-1, with 8 bases aligning to TRBD1. The V gene's germline CDR1 is ENHRY and CDR2 SYGVKD. The CDR3 totals 14 residues. Trimming cost V 5 bases and J 9 bases; bases outside gene matches: 9. This CDR3 is CAISPGQAHGEQFF. Written as DNA, the CDR3 is TGTGCCATCAGTCCGGGACAGGCGCACGGTGAGCAGTTCTTC.

The chain links TRBV29-1 to TRBJ1-1; D is possibly TRBD1 (6 bases). Germline CDR1 is SQVTM and CDR2 is ANQGSEA. This CDR3 has 14 amino acids. V lost 2 bases and J lost 9, with 19 bases in between. This CDR3 is CSVERGQGSGQAFF. Here the CDR3 DNA reads TGCAGCGTTGAAAGGGGACAAGGTTCGGGGCAAGCTTTCTTT.

This chain connects TRBV19 to TRBJ2-5; D is unresolved. Germline V CDR1 and CDR2: LNHDA, SQIVND (reference sequence). The CDR3 is 14 amino acids. The V end lost 3 bases, the J end lost 0 bases, and 8 bases lay between the germline ends. CDR3 nucleotides: TGTGCCAGTAGTATCCGGCGAAACCAAGAGACCCAGTACTTC. It encodes CASSIRRNQETQYF.

The gene calls are TRBV20-1 and TRBJ2-1, with D hard to call. The CDR3 sequence is 12 residues long. Trimming pared 3 bases from V and 3 bases from J, leaving 6 bases between. Germline V gene sequence: CDR1 DFQATT, CDR2 SNEGSKA (reference sequence). CDR3 coding DNA: TGCAGTGCTAGTAGGAGCTACAATGAGCAGTTCTTC. Protein sequence: CSASRSYNEQFF.

The chain employs TRBV27 and TRBJ2-1; no reliable D call. CDR1 and CDR2 from the germline V gene are MNHEY and SMNVEV (reference sequence). Trimming left V 1 base short and J 8 bases short, with 9 bases between. The length of the CDR3 is 13 residues. This CDR3 is CASSLLGLDEQFF. The CDR3 DNA reads as TGTGCCAGCAGTTTATTGGGTTTGGATGAGCAGTTCTTC.

This chain uses TRBV18 with TRBJ2-5; tentative D call: TRBD1 (6 bases). This CDR3 comprises 14 residues. V was cut by 4 bases and J by 6 bases, with 15 bases left in between. Per the germline V gene, CDR1 is KGHSH and CDR2 is LQKENI. Written as DNA, the CDR3 is TGTGCCAGCTCACAATCGGACAGTCGGAAGACCCAGTACTTC. Encoded protein: CASSQSDSRKTQYF.

This chain joins TRBV5-1 and TRBJ2-7; D may correspond to TRBD1 or TRBD2 (6 bases each). The germline gives CDR1 SGHRS, CDR2 YFSETQ. The CDR3 totals 13 residues. Trimming cost V 4 bases and J 5 bases, with 13 bases left between them. The CDR3 loop reads CASSAKGGHEQYF. CDR3 sequence (DNA): TGCGCCAGCAGCGCCAAGGGGGGTCACGAGCAGTACTTC.

This sequence joins TRBV5-1 and TRBJ2-7; D is tentatively TRBD1 or TRBD2 (5 bases each). Per germline, CDR1 SGHRS and CDR2 YFSETQ. The CDR3 runs 14 residues. The ends were cut back, 2 bases at V and 5 bases at J, with 14 bases in the middle. CDR3 DNA: TGCGCCAGCAGCTTAACGGGGCAGGGCCACGAGCAGTACTTC. This translates into CASSLTGQGHEQYF.

This clone was counted ten times or more. The chain carries TRBV11-3 and TRBJ2-5; D remains ambiguous. Germline CDR1 and CDR2: SGHNT and YENEEA. The CDR3 is made up of 16 amino acids. V lost 1 base and J 3 bases, leaving 15 bases between the germline ends. In DNA, the CDR3 is TGTGCCAGCAGCTTAGGGTCCCGGAGCCTGGAAGAGACCCAGTACTTC. Protein: CASSLGSRSLEETQYF.

The chain has TRBV5-4 and TRBJ1-4; a weak D match, TRBD1 (6 bases). Germline V CDR1 and CDR2: SGHNT, YYREEE (reference sequence). The V gene lost 3 bases and the J gene lost 0 bases, with 12 bases spanning the gap. This CDR3 is 16 amino acids long. CDR3 DNA: TGTGCCAGCAGCTCCCGGGGGGGCACAACTAATGAAAAACTGTTTTTT. Its protein product is CASSSRGGTTNEKLFF. Complete variable domain (other parts from reference TRBV5-4 and TRBJ1-4): ETGVTQSPTHLIKTRGQQVTLRCSSQSGHNTVSWYQQALGQGPQFIFQYYREEENGRGNFPPRFSGLQFPNYSSELNVNALELDDSALYLCASSSRGGTTNEKLFFGSGTQLSVL.

The chain employs TRBV28 and TRBJ2-7; TRBD1 might be the D (6 bases). The CDR3 is 14 residues long. Per germline, CDR1 MDHEN and CDR2 SYDVKM. Trimming removed 5 bases from V and 5 bases from J, with 16 bases in between. In DNA, the CDR3 is TGTGCCAGCAGTCCCAGACAGGAATTGAACGAGCAGTACTTC. Its protein is CASSPRQELNEQYF.

The gene calls are TRBV27 and TRBJ1-1; no clear D gene. V was cut by 0 bases and J by 2 bases, with 10 bases left in between. In germline, CDR1 is MNHEY, CDR2 SMNVEV (reference sequence). The CDR3 sequence is 15 residues long. CDR3 nucleotide sequence: TGTGCCAGCAGTTTATCTGGATTTGGCAACACTGAAGCTTTCTTT. Protein: CASSLSGFGNTEAFF.

In this sample, this clone turned up once. The chain couples TRBV5-1 to TRBJ1-3, with D maybe TRBD1 (6 bases). The V end was cut by 0 bases, the J end by 3 bases, with 13 bases between. The CDR3 spans 16 residues. Per germline, CDR1 SGHRS and CDR2 YFSETQ. The chain's CDR3 is CASSLASGDGGNTIYF. The CDR3 DNA sequence: TGCGCCAGCAGCTTGGCCTCAGGGGACGGTGGAAACACCATATATTTT.

V and J are TRBV3-1 (or the pseudogene TRBV3-2) and TRBJ2-5, with D possibly being TRBD2 (5 bases). Looked up from germline, CDR1 is LGHDT and CDR2 is YNNKEL (reference sequence). The CDR3 runs to 14 residues. Trimming removed 5 bases from V and 4 bases from J, with 14 bases in between. CDR3 loop: CASSASSSGETQYF. DNA for the CDR3: TGTGCCAGCAGCGCCTCTAGCTCAGGAGAGACCCAGTACTTC.

The chain employs TRBV6-5 and TRBJ2-1, with D perhaps TRBD2 (6 bases). CDR1 MNHEY and CDR2 SVGAGI come from the germline V gene. V lost 2 bases to trimming and J lost 9 bases, with 14 bases between them. This CDR3 comprises 14 residues. The CDR3 region has the DNA TGTGCCAGCAGTTACAGTGGAGGAGGGCGTGAGCAGTTCTTC. It encodes CASSYSGGGREQFF.

The chain recombines TRBV5-1 with TRBJ2-3, with 7 bases lining up with TRBD2. This CDR3 spans 16 amino acids. J lost 4 bases, V lost 1 base, and 9 bases had no gene match. Germline V gene data show CDR1 as SGHRS and CDR2 as YFSETQ. CDR3 loop: CASSLRSDAGADTQYF. CDR3 bases: TGCGCCAGCAGCTTGAGAAGCGACGCGGGAGCAGATACGCAGTATTTT.

This sequence joins TRBV4-3 and TRBJ2-7, with TRBD2 matching over 9 bases. This CDR3 region has 16 residues. Losses at the gene ends were 0 bases for V and 3 bases for J; bases not matched to a gene: 6. The germline gives CDR1 LGHNA, CDR2 YSLEER. The CDR3 protein is CASSQDERTSVYEQYF. The CDR3 bases are TGCGCCAGCAGCCAAGATGAACGGACTAGCGTCTACGAGCAGTACTTC.

The chain links TRBV11-2 to TRBJ2-7; possible D gene TRBD2, 6 bases. The CDR3 spans 15 residues. Trimming removed 5 bases at V and 4 bases at J, with 18 bases between. Germline lookup yields CDR1 SGHAT and CDR2 FQNNGV. This chain's CDR3 is CASSPIVTGAYEQYF. The CDR3 nucleotides are TGTGCCAGCAGCCCCATAGTCACGGGAGCTTACGAGCAGTACTTC.

The chain joins TRBV5-1 to TRBJ1-3; 10 nucleotides align to TRBD1. Germline lookup yields CDR1 SGHRS and CDR2 YFSETQ. The V and J ends lost 3 bases and 0 bases, in that order; junction bases with no gene match: 6. There are 17 residues in the CDR3. DNA for the CDR3: TGCGCCAGCAGCTGGGAGACAGGGGGCGTCTCTGGAAACACCATATATTTT. Translation: CASSWETGGVSGNTIYF.

The chain links TRBV29-1 to TRBJ2-3; D gene unclear. V shed 2 bases and J shed 0 bases, with 18 bases lying between them. This CDR3 comprises 17 residues. The germline V gene has CDR1 SQVTM and CDR2 ANQGSEA. The CDR3 spells CSVESSGHLGSTDTQYF. The CDR3 DNA is TGCAGCGTTGAATCTTCGGGCCACCTTGGTAGCACAGATACGCAGTATTTT.

This clone was found once. The chain joins TRBV7-8 to TRBJ2-2, with 8 bases matching TRBD2. Germline CDR1 is SGHVS and CDR2 is FQNEAQ. V was clipped by 3 bases and J by 4 bases; unmatched bases: 4. The CDR3 sequence is 15 residues long. The CDR3 here is CASSFLAGSTGELFF. The CDR3 coding sequence is TGTGCCAGCAGCTTTTTAGCGGGAAGCACCGGGGAGCTGTTTTTT.

This chain connects TRBV4-3 to TRBJ2-1, with TRBD2 identical over 7 bases. The CDR3 consists of 16 residues. Germline CDR1 and CDR2: LGHNA and YSLEER. V trimming: 3 bases; J trimming: 5 bases; junction bases outside the gene matches: 10. CDR3 nucleotides: TGCGCCAGCAGCCATACACTAGCGCGAACAAACAATGAGCAGTTCTTC. Protein product: CASSHTLARTNNEQFF.